The TCR beta chain described here comes from a study of T cell responses to AZD1222 COVID-19 vaccine. With respect to this clone: Its antigen is not identified.

This CDR3 region has 15 residues. Germline V gene sequence: CDR1 SGHRS, CDR2 YFSETQ. V trimming: 4 bases; J trimming: 5 bases; junction bases outside the gene matches: 7. Sequenced by immunoSEQ multiplex PCR; TCRdb stores in-frame clones only, minus some. The listing records some 150,000 clones. Overall study results and limits: Across spike, vaccine-associated CD4 TCRs were found, dominant at 160-218 and 743-854. Donors in the cohort were predominantly white British and more often female, and clonal diversity was possibly underestimated.

The chain links TRBV5-1 to TRBJ2-3; TRBD1 matches at 10 bases. Sequencing was performed on peripheral blood. This receptor was obtained from an adult in good health. The CDR3 sequence: CASSTGTGVVDTQYF. The CDR3 DNA is TGCGCCAGCAGCACGGGGACAGGGGTGGTAGATACGCAGTATTTT. The whole variable domain, filled in from reference TRBV5-1 and TRBJ2-3, reads KAGVTQTPRYLIKTRGQQVTLSCSPISGHRSVSWYQQTPGQGLQFLFEYFSETQRNKGNFPGRFSGRQFSNSRSEMNVSTLELGDSALYLCASSTGTGVVDTQYFGPGTRLTVL.